Below are 21 T cell receptor beta chains sequenced from a single sample in a study of glioma-infiltrating T cells (dated by TCRdb to between 2015 and 2016). Data came from an Illumina MiSeq. The iRepertoire nested amplicon-rescue multiplex PCR (arm-PCR) platform was used to amplify TCR alpha and beta CDR3 regions from RNA. Using fastp at Q25 and MiXCR, TCRdb reprocessed the public reads and kept productive beta chains. CDR3 protein duplicates are merged, each entry listing the most common genes and DNA. Within this sample are 100,000 to 150,000 distinct CDR3 sequences, with approximately 26% of them counted one time only. The top ten clonotypes cover 27% of the sample. Specimen: glioma tissue, nonneoplastic brain tissue, or PBMCs (not recorded which). The receptors here all came from a human donor with low-grade glioma or glioblastoma, undergoing nonglioma brain surgery, or in good health (not recorded which).

The rearrangement uses TRBV4-1 and TRBJ2-7; D uncertain. V lost 1 base to trimming and J lost 3 bases, with 10 bases between them. Germline-derived CDR1 and CDR2 are MGHRA and YSYEKL. This CDR3 region has 14 residues. The DNA for the CDR3 is TGCGCCAGCAGCCAAGGGTTCAACAACTACGAGCAGTACGTC. It translates to CASSQGFNNYEQYV.

The V gene is TRBV4-2, the J gene TRBJ2-3; D gene ambiguous. Germline-derived CDR1 and CDR2 are LGHNA and YNFKEQ. V gave up 3 bases and J gave up 2 bases, with 15 bases separating them. The CDR3 consists of 16 residues. This chain's CDR3 is CASSQQSYQDTDTQYF. CDR3 nucleotide sequence: TGTGCCAGCAGCCAGCAAAGCTACCAGGACACAGATACGCAGTATTTT.

This clonotype came up a few times. This chain uses TRBV6-1 with TRBJ1-1, with 9 bases identical to TRBD1. Germline trimming cut 5 bases from V and 8 bases from J; bases unmatched to any gene: 6. Germline V gene sequence: CDR1 MNHNS, CDR2 SASEGT. CDR3 length: 13 residues. CDR3 DNA: TGTGCCAGCAGTTTTAACAGGGGGCGAGAAGCTTTCTTT. Translated: CASSFNRGREAFF.

For the CDR3, the DNA is TGTGCCAGCAGCATGCGACAGGGATTTTACGAGCAGTACGTC. It codes for CASSMRQGFYEQYV. The rearrangement links TRBV7-9 to TRBJ2-7; 7 bases are a match to TRBD1. CDR1 is SEHNR and CDR2 is FQNEAQ in the germline V gene (reference sequence). The CDR3 contains 14 residues. The V segment lost 5 bases and the J segment 4 bases; nucleotides outside the gene matches: 8.

The CDR3, as DNA: TGCGCCAGCAGCCTCGGGCGACAGGGAGGCTCCTATAATTCACCCCTCCACTTT. Residues: CASSLGRQGGSYNSPLHF. The chain recombines TRBV5-1 with TRBJ1-6, with 7 bases identical to TRBD1. The CDR3 extends over 18 amino acids. V dropped 4 bases and J dropped 0; count of bases not matched to a gene: 10. The germline CDR1 and CDR2 sequences are SGHRS and YFSETQ. The full variable domain, with the rest looked up from reference TRBV5-1 and TRBJ1-6, is KAGVTQTPRYLIKTRGQQVTLSCSPISGHRSVSWYQQTPGQGLQFLFEYFSETQRNKGNFPGRFSGRQFSNSRSEMNVSTLELGDSALYLCASSLGRQGGSYNSPLHFGNGTRLTVT.

This clonotype was observed a few times. The chain has TRBV7-6 and TRBJ2-5, with D perhaps matching TRBD1 (6 bases). The CDR3 spans 14 residues. Trimming took off 5 bases at V and 5 bases at J, with 15 bases between the two ends. The germline V gene encodes CDR1 SGHVS and CDR2 FNYEAQ. This CDR3 reads CASSPTQGHETQYF. In DNA form, the CDR3 reads TGTGCCAGCAGCCCCACCCAGGGGCATGAGACCCAGTACTTC.

A few counts support this clonotype. The chain couples TRBV28 to TRBJ1-1; D call uncertain. The CDR3 covers 12 residues. CDR1 is MDHEN, CDR2 SYDVKM, per germline. V was cut by 9 bases and J by 5 bases, with 13 bases left in between. CDR3 DNA sequence: TGTGCCAGTGCCTTAGTTAGGACTGAAGCTTTCTTT. It translates to CASALVRTEAFF. The entire variable domain, with the rest obtained from reference TRBV28 and TRBJ1-1, is as follows: DVKVTQSSRYLVKRTGEKVFLECVQDMDHENMFWYRQDPGLGLRLIYFSYDVKMKEKGDIPEGYSVSREKKERFSLILESASTNQTSMYLCASALVRTEAFFGQGTRLTVV.

In regard to this clonotype: This may come from a read error, since a much larger clone is one base off. The chain employs TRBV6-1 and TRBJ1-1; D is uncertain. The V end was cut by 6 bases, the J end by 1 base, with 12 bases between. From germline, CDR1 is MNHNS and CDR2 SASEGT. This CDR3 comprises 14 residues. Here the CDR3 reads CASRERQSNTEAFF. CDR3 coding DNA: TGTGCCAGCAGGGAACGGCAGTCGAACACTGAAGCTTTCTTT.

This chain uses TRBV6-6 with TRBJ2-7; D remains ambiguous. Per germline, CDR1 MNHNY and CDR2 SVGAGI (reference sequence). The CDR3 is 14 amino acids. In nucleotides, the CDR3 is TGTGCCAACAGTTACTCTAACGGCCCCTACGAGCAGTACGTC. Protein: CANSYSNGPYEQYV.

The rearrangement joins TRBV24-1 to TRBJ2-1, with D maybe TRBD2 (6 bases). The ends were cut back, 1 base at V and 4 bases at J, with 13 bases in the middle. Germline lookup yields CDR1 KGHDR and CDR2 SFDVKD. The CDR3 has 16 residues. The chain's CDR3 is CATSDFRAGYYNEQFF. As DNA, the CDR3 is TGTGCCACCAGTGATTTTCGAGCGGGCTATTACAATGAGCAGTTCTTC.

This clonotype was counted only a few times. The J gene is TRBJ1-4, the V gene TRBV27; D is unclear. Germline CDR1 reads MNHEY; CDR2 reads SMNVEV (reference sequence). This CDR3 spans 15 amino acids. Trimming stripped 6 bases from V and 4 bases from J, with 15 bases between. Here the CDR3 reads CASRSSGPLNEKLFF. The CDR3 bases are TGTGCCAGCAGATCCAGCGGCCCCCTTAATGAAAAACTGTTTTTT.

This clonotype occurred a few times. The chain is built from TRBV19 and TRBJ2-3; no reliable D call. This CDR3 contains 12 residues. Germline CDR1 LNHDA, CDR2 SQIVND (reference sequence). The V end lost 5 bases, the J end lost 5 bases, and 8 bases lay between the germline ends. This CDR3 is CASSEVQDTQYF. CDR3 DNA sequence: TGTGCCAGTAGTGAAGTGCAAGATACGCAGTATTTT.

In its sample, this clonotype was seen a few times. The chain uses TRBV28 and TRBJ1-2; no definite D call. The CDR3 totals 14 residues. The germline CDR1 and CDR2 sequences are MDHEN and SYDVKM. Trimming cost V 6 bases and J 0 bases, with 11 bases left between them. DNA of the CDR3: TGTGCCAGCAGGGCGTCATTCTCTAACTATGGCTACACCTTC. This gives the protein CASRASFSNYGYTF.

This clonotype was detected ten times or more. The chain joins TRBV2 to TRBJ1-1; D unclear. There are 11 residues in the CDR3. In germline, CDR1 is SNHLY, CDR2 FYNNEI. Trimming stripped 10 bases from V and 11 bases from J, with 17 bases between. Here the CDR3 DNA reads TGTGCCACCACGACGGTTGGGTGGGCTTTCTTT. Translation gives CATTTVGWAFF.

This clonotype was observed at least ten times. The chain uses TRBV27 and TRBJ2-5, with D unclear. CDR3 length: 13 amino acids. V was clipped by 5 bases and J by 2 bases, with 9 bases between them. Per germline, CDR1 MNHEY and CDR2 SMNVEV (reference sequence). In nucleotides, the CDR3 is TGTGCCAGCAGTCCCCTGGGACAAGAGACCCAGTACTTC. It is translated as CASSPLGQETQYF.

The sample holds a few counts of this clonotype. The chain couples TRBV7-2 to TRBJ2-1; D unclear. The V end was cut by 5 bases, the J end by 0 bases, with 11 bases between. Germline assignment: CDR1 SGHTA and CDR2 FQGNSA. The CDR3 sequence is 15 residues long. CDR3 DNA: TGTGCCAGCAGCCGGATCAAGAGCTCCTACAATGAGCAGTTCTTC. Encoded protein: CASSRIKSSYNEQFF.

This clonotype was seen a few times. V is TRBV6-1 and J is TRBJ2-5; tentatively, D is TRBD1 (6 bases). This CDR3 spans 15 amino acids. The V gene's germline CDR1 is MNHNS and CDR2 SASEGT. V shed 6 bases and J shed 7 bases, with 21 bases lying between them. The CDR3 DNA sequence: TGTGCCAGCAGGCCTATCGGACAGCTAGGTGGGACCCAGTACTTC. The encoded protein is CASRPIGQLGGTQYF.

This clonotype was seen ten or more times. The chain recombines TRBV20-1 with TRBJ1-1; D uncertain. Germline lookup yields CDR1 DFQATT and CDR2 SNEGSKA (reference sequence). Trimming shortened V by 3 bases and J by 1 base, and 6 bases separated the two germline ends. The CDR3 covers 12 residues. Here the CDR3 reads CSARSPNTEAFF. CDR3 nucleotide sequence: TGCAGTGCTAGGTCGCCGAACACTGAAGCTTTCTTT.

This clonotype turned up a few times. This chain links TRBV7-2 with TRBJ2-3; D call uncertain. Trimming stripped 2 bases from V and 1 base from J, with 4 bases between. Germline CDR1 is SGHTA and CDR2 is FQGNSA. CDR3 size: 13 residues. The CDR3 sequence: CASSLQGTDTQYF. For the CDR3, the DNA is TGTGCCAGCAGCTTACAAGGCACAGATACGCAGTATTTT.

Worth noting for this clonotype: A much larger clone lies a single base off, so this may be a read error. The chain is built from TRBV27 and TRBJ2-3; 8 nucleotides match TRBD1. The CDR3 has 15 amino acids. The ends lost 6 bases at V and 2 bases at J; junction bases unmatched: 7. CDR1 is MNHEY, CDR2 SMNVEV, per germline (reference sequence). The CDR3 region has the DNA TGTGCCAGCAGCCCCGGACAGGGCCCCACAGATACGCAGTATTTT. Protein sequence: CASSPGQGPTDTQYF.

This clonotype was recorded many times. The chain carries TRBV6-1 and TRBJ2-4; TRBD1 matches 8 bases. Losses at the gene ends were 5 bases for V and 3 bases for J; bases not matched to a gene: 3. The CDR3 consists of 14 residues. Germline CDR1 MNHNS, CDR2 SASEGT. CDR3 in amino acids: CASSMDRDKNIQYF. The CDR3 DNA reads TGTGCCAGCAGTATGGACAGGGACAAAAACATTCAGTACTTC.